The clone carrying this T cell receptor (beta chain) turned up a few times. Its matching antigen is unknown. These data belong to a study of beta chain features in type 1 diabetes. Points from the study as a whole: Cells with high TCR expression could be over-represented when cDNA is sequenced.

Every bit of the isolated RNA underwent reverse transcription, so sequencing read expressed TCRB transcripts. TCRdb keeps only in-frame clones here, not all; method: immunoSEQ multiplex PCR. In the table there are 400,000 to 600,000 clones, approximately 30% of which are singletons. The CDR3 runs 13 residues. Trimming took 0 bases from V and 2 from J, leaving 4 bases between them. Germline CDR1 SGHDN, CDR2 FVKESK. This TCR was recovered from a young man in good health. The sequencing input was naive CD4+ T cells from blood. V and J are TRBV14 and TRBJ1-2; D not resolved. CDR3 nucleotide sequence: TGTGCCAGCAGCCAAGATCTGAACTATGGCTACACCTTC. This sequence encodes CASSQDLNYGYTF.